This T cell receptor (beta chain) was obtained from a study of vaccination and CD4 T cells after COVID-19. Study in general: Post-COVID specimens were obtained a median about 100 days after diagnosis (range 35 to 161). For post-vaccine samples, collection took place a median around 73 days after dose two, ranging from 14 to 241.

For this clonotype: As yet, its antigen is unknown.

Sequenced with the Oncomine TCR Beta short-read assay was DNA taken from cultured CD4+ T cells. TCRdb itself ran the PCR reads through MiXCR, one entry per CDR3 protein. This sample has approximately 10,000 distinct CDR3 sequences, with approximately 60% found just once. Treatment given: roughly 11-day PBMC culture with coronavirus spike peptide pools or control peptides (ViraFEST assay). Cultures used over 1.5 million PBMCs per well, roughly 9.6 IU/ml IL-2 and 8 to 10 ug/ml peptides. Half the medium was exchanged for fresh IL-2 medium on days 3 and 7. Source material: CD4+ T cells from blood, cultured in vitro. The source of this sequence is a human donor who had recovered from COVID-19.

In DNA form, the CDR3 reads TGTGCCAGCAGTACCCAGACAGGGGGCCATGAGACCCAGTACTTC. Translation: CASSTQTGGHETQYF. V is TRBV6-1 and J is TRBJ2-5; 10 bases match TRBD1. V lost 5 bases to trimming and J lost 5 bases; unmatched junction nucleotides: 8. There are 15 residues in the CDR3. Germline V gene lookup returns CDR1 MNHNS and CDR2 SASEGT.